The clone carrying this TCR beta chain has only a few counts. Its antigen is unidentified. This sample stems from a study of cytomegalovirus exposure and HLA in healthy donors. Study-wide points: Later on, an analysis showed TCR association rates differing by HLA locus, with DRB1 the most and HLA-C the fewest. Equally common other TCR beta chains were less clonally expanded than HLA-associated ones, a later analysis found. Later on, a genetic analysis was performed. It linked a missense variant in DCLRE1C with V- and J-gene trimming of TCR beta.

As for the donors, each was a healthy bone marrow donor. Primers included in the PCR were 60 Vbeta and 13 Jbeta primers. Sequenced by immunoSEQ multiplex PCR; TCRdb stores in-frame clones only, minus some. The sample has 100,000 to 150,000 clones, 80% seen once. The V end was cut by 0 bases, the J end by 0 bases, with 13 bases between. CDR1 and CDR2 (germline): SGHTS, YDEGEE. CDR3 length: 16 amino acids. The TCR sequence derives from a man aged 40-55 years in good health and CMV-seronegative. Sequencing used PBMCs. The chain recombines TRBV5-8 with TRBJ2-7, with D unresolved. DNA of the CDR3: TGTGCCAGCAGCTTGGCCCTGGCACGGAGCTCCTACGAGCAGTACTTC. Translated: CASSLALARSSYEQYF.